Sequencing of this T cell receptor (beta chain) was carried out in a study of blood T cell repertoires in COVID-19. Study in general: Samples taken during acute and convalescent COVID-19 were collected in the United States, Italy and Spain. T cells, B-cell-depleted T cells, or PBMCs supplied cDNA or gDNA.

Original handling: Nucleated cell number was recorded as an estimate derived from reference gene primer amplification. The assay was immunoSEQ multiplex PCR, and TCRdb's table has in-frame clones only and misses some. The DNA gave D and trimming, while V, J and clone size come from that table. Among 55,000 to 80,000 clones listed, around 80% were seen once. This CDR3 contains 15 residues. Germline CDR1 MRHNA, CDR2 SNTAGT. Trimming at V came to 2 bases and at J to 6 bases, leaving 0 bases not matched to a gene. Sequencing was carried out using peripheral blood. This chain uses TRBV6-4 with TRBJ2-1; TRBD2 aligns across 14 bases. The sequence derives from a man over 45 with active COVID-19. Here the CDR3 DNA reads TGTGCCAGCAGTGACGGGACTAGCGGGGGCAATGAGCAGTTCTTC. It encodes CASSDGTSGGNEQFF.